These T cell receptor beta chains were read from a single sample in a study of early T cells in non-severe SARS-CoV-2 infection. Each CDR3 protein is one row after TCRdb ran MiXCR on the 5' RACE reads. The data hold fewer than 90,000 distinct CDR3 sequences, with 14% to 15% observed a single time. The sample was whole blood. These receptors were obtained from an adult who was a healthcare worker with PCR-confirmed SARS-CoV-2 infection or an uninfected control (not recorded which). CDR3s include the opening cysteine and the closing phenylalanine or tryptophan. D genes are given only for firm matches. Clone sizes are given selectively: once, few, many, or a class where the clone is expanded.

size | J | D | V | CDR3 | DNA
- | TRBJ2-2 | TRBD2 | TRBV29-1 | CSGGTGGPPNTGELFF | TGCAGCGGCGGGACGGGGGGGCCCCCGAACACCGGGGAGCTGTTTTTT
- | TRBJ2-1 | - | TRBV7-6 | CASSPLTGLYNEQFF | TGTGCCAGCAGCCCCCTCACGGGGCTCTACAATGAGCAGTTCTTC
- | TRBJ2-7 | TRBD2 | TRBV4-1 | CASSQGLAGSYEQYF | TGCGCCAGCAGCCAAGGACTAGCGGGGTCCTACGAGCAGTACTTC
- | TRBJ1-5 | TRBD1 | TRBV2 | CASSDRQGTIQPQHF | TGTGCCAGCAGTGACCGACAGGGAACCATTCAGCCCCAGCATTTT
- | TRBJ1-4 | - | TRBV27 | CASRNETHEKLFF | TGTGCCAGCAGGAATGAAACCCATGAAAAACTGTTTTTT
few | TRBJ1-2 | - | TRBV10-3 | CAISDPVKGHNYGYTF | TGTGCCATCAGTGACCCCGTGAAGGGCCATAACTATGGCTACACCTTC
few | TRBJ2-1 | TRBD1 | TRBV11-2 | CASSSTGQGYNEQFF | TGTGCCAGCAGCTCGACGGGACAGGGGTACAATGAGCAGTTCTTC
many | TRBJ2-7 | TRBD1 | TRBV29-1 | CSAQGQGKKYF | TGCAGCGCCCAGGGACAGGGTAAGAAGTACTTC
many | TRBJ2-3 | - | TRBV28 | CASSTDTQYF | TGTGCCAGCAGTACAGATACGCAGTATTTT
few | TRBJ2-2 | - | TRBV30 | CAWSVLAGKGTGELFF | TGTGCCTGGAGTGTACTTGCGGGGAAGGGCACCGGGGAGCTGTTTTTT
- | TRBJ2-7 | - | TRBV6-2/TRBV6-3 | CASSPGGRDEQYF | TGTGCCAGCAGCCCCGGGGGCCGAGACGAGCAGTACTTC
- | TRBJ2-1 | - | TRBV5-5 | CASSPGLFDEQFF | TGTGCCAGCAGCCCTGGACTATTCGATGAGCAGTTCTTC
- | TRBJ2-3 | TRBD2 | TRBV4-1 | CASSPWSGGKDTQYF | TGCGCCAGCAGCCCCTGGAGCGGGGGAAAAGATACGCAGTATTTT
- | TRBJ1-2 | TRBD1 | TRBV5-4 | CASSQGQAASGYGYTF | TGTGCCAGCAGCCAAGGACAGGCAGCATCAGGGTATGGCTACACCTTC
many | TRBJ1-6 | - | TRBV6-6 | CASSYDRGRNSPLHF | TGTGCCAGCAGTTACGATAGGGGCCGTAATTCACCCCTCCACTTT
many | TRBJ1-1 | - | TRBV7-9 | CASSNERQRSTEAFF | TGTGCCAGCAGCAACGAAAGACAGAGAAGCACTGAAGCTTTCTTT
- | TRBJ2-1 | - | TRBV29-1 | CSVAASSYNEQFF | TGCAGCGTTGCCGCTTCCTCCTACAATGAGCAGTTCTTC
- | TRBJ1-1 | - | TRBV27 | CASSRRGTEAFF | TGTGCCAGCAGTCGGAGGGGCACTGAAGCTTTCTTT
few | TRBJ2-2 | - | TRBV6-2/TRBV6-3 | CASSQGSGELFF | TGTGCCAGCAGCCAAGGATCCGGGGAGCTGTTTTTT
many | TRBJ2-1 | - | TRBV20-1 | CSAGLQGNEQFF | TGCAGTGCTGGCCTACAGGGTAATGAGCAGTTCTTC
- | TRBJ2-1 | - | TRBV5-1 | CASRAAESSYNEQFF | TGCGCCAGCCGGGCGGCGGAGAGCTCCTACAATGAGCAGTTCTTC
- | TRBJ1-6 | TRBD1 | TRBV6-6 | CASSTDRGNSPLHF | TGTGCCAGCAGCACCGACAGGGGGAATTCACCCCTCCACTTT
few | TRBJ2-7 | TRBD1 | TRBV29-1 | CSGYRGHEQYF | TGCAGCGGATACAGGGGTCACGAGCAGTACTTC
- | TRBJ2-3 | TRBD2 | TRBV4-2 | CASSQDWTSEVQYF | TGTGCCAGCAGCCAAGATTGGACTAGCGAGGTGCAGTATTTT
- | TRBJ1-1 | - | TRBV2 | CAIRRGAGHTEAFF | TGTGCCATCCGGAGAGGGGCAGGACATACTGAAGCTTTCTTT
many | TRBJ1-5 | - | TRBV3-1 | CASSQDWGRGNQPQHF | TGTGCCAGCAGCCAAGATTGGGGTAGGGGCAATCAGCCCCAGCATTTT
few | TRBJ1-1 | - | TRBV25-1 | CASTPPGVYLPKKAFF | TGTGCCAGCACCCCCCCCGGGGTCTACCTCCCAAAAAAAGCTTTCTTT
many | TRBJ1-4 | - | TRBV5-1 | CASSLRGREKLFF | TGCGCCAGCAGCTTGCGGGGCCGGGAAAAACTGTTTTTT
once | TRBJ1-6 | TRBD1 | TRBV7-2 | CASSLGGQGRQTPLHF | TGTGCCAGCAGCTTAGGCGGACAGGGAAGGCAGACACCCCTCCACTTT
- | TRBJ2-3 | TRBD2 | TRBV27 | CASSLTSGGADTQYF | TGTGCCAGCAGTCTGACTAGCGGGGGTGCAGATACGCAGTATTTT
- | TRBJ2-7 | - | TRBV29-1 | CSALGNEQYF | TGCAGCGCTTTGGGCAACGAGCAGTACTTC
few | TRBJ1-1 | - | TRBV29-1 | CSVEGQIITEAFF | TGCAGCGTTGAAGGGCAGATTATAACTGAAGCTTTCTTT
many | TRBJ2-1 | - | TRBV3-1 | CASSQVWGIGTSYNEQFF | TGTGCCAGCAGCCAAGTATGGGGAATTGGGACCTCCTACAATGAGCAGTTCTTC
many | TRBJ1-1 | TRBD1 | TRBV12-3/TRBV12-4 | CASSLVTGAVNTEAFF | TGTGCCAGCAGTTTAGTGACAGGGGCCGTGAACACTGAAGCTTTCTTT
few | TRBJ1-5 | - | TRBV7-2 | CASSLDSHQPQHF | TGTGCCAGCAGCTTAGACAGCCATCAGCCCCAGCATTTT
few | TRBJ1-3 | TRBD1 | TRBV11-2 | CASSLAVGTGSGNTIYF | TGTGCCAGCAGCTTAGCTGTAGGGACAGGATCTGGAAACACCATATATTTT
few | TRBJ1-2 | - | TRBV6-5 | CASSYGGIYGYTF | TGTGCCAGCAGTTATGGGGGGATCTATGGCTACACCTTC
- | TRBJ1-2 | - | TRBV28 | CASSLAQVVGYTF | TGTGCCAGCAGTTTAGCACAGGTGGTTGGCTACACCTTC
many | TRBJ1-3 | TRBD1 | TRBV7-2 | CASSLVPTGGSGNTIYF | TGTGCCAGCAGCTTGGTCCCCACAGGGGGCTCTGGAAACACCATATATTTT
- | TRBJ2-7 | TRBD1 | TRBV6-5 | CATQERQGPYEQYF | TGTGCCACCCAGGAACGACAGGGACCCTACGAGCAGTACTTC
- | TRBJ1-2 | - | TRBV6-2/TRBV6-3 | CASSYSSGAYGYTF | TGTGCCAGCAGTTACTCGTCCGGGGCCTATGGCTACACCTTC
few | TRBJ1-1 | - | TRBV14 | CASSPLSGTNTEAFF | TGTGCCAGCAGCCCCCTTTCGGGGACGAACACTGAAGCTTTCTTT
few | TRBJ2-1 | TRBD1 | TRBV7-8 | CASSLGTGGSWEQFF | TGTGCCAGCAGTTTGGGGACAGGCGGATCCTGGGAGCAGTTCTTC
- | TRBJ2-2 | TRBD2 | TRBV29-1 | CSAQAGGRWNGELFF | TGCAGCGCCCAGGCGGGGGGGCGGTGGAACGGGGAGCTGTTTTTT
few | TRBJ2-4 | TRBD1 | TRBV12-5 | CASGTGVIQYF | TGTGCTTCCGGGACAGGGGTCATTCAGTACTTC
few | TRBJ2-3 | - | TRBV7-2 | CASSLHQGTTDTQYF | TGTGCCAGCAGCTTACATCAGGGTACCACAGATACGCAGTATTTT
- | TRBJ1-1 | - | TRBV10-1 | CASSESLRVNTEAFF | TGCGCCAGCAGTGAGTCCCTGAGAGTCAACACTGAAGCTTTCTTT
- | TRBJ2-7 | - | TRBV29-1 | CSVEEGREQYF | TGCAGCGTTGAAGAGGGACGCGAGCAGTACTTC